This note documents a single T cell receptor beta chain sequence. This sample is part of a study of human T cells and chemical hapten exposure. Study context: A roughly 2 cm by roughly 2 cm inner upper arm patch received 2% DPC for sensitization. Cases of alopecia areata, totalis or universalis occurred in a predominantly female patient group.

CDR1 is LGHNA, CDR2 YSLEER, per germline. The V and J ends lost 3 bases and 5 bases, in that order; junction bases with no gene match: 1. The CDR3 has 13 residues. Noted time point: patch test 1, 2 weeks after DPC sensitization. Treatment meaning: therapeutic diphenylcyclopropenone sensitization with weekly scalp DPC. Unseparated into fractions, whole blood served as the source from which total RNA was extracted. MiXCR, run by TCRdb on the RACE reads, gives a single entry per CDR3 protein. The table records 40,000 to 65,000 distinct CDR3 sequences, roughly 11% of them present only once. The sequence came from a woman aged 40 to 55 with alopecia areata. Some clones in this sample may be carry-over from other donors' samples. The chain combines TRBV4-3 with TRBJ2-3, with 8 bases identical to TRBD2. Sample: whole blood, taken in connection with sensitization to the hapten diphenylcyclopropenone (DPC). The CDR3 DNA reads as TGCGCCAGCAGCCAGGGACTAGGAGATACGCAGTATTTT. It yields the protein CASSQGLGDTQYF.